Presented here are 30 T cell receptor beta chains from one specimen sequenced in a study of cytomegalovirus exposure and HLA in healthy donors. Vbeta (60) and Jbeta (13) primers were used in the PCR. Clones were sequenced by immunoSEQ multiplex PCR, and TCRdb holds only the in-frame ones, with some missing. Among about 160,000 clones listed, 75% to 85% were seen once. The sequencing input was PBMCs. These receptors all come from a man aged 30 to 39 in good health and CMV-seronegative.

The genes are TRBV30 and TRBJ1-2; the D is unclear. Between the trimmed V and J ends, which lost 0 bases and 0 bases, there was a span of 8 bases. Germline loops: CDR1 GTSNPN, CDR2 SVGIG (reference sequence). The CDR3 is made up of 14 amino acids. The CDR3 DNA reads TGTGCCTGGAGTGTCGGTCGAGCTAACTATGGCTACACCTTC. Translation gives CAWSVGRANYGYTF.

This clone has just one count. This chain links TRBV29-1 with TRBJ2-1; tentative D call: TRBD1 (6 bases). Trimming cost V 6 bases and J 9 bases, with 12 bases left between them. Germline assignment: CDR1 SQVTM and CDR2 ANQGSEA. This CDR3 comprises 11 residues. The CDR3 protein is CSVVGTIEQFF. The CDR3 DNA follows: TGCAGCGTCGTCGGGACAATTGAGCAGTTCTTC.

The rearrangement joins TRBV28 to TRBJ1-1, with 8 bases that match TRBD1. The CDR3 has 14 amino acids. Germline CDR1 MDHEN, CDR2 SYDVKM. V lost 1 base to trimming and J lost 5 bases; unmatched junction nucleotides: 3. CDR3 loop: CASSLSHRGTEAFF. Written as DNA, the CDR3 is TGTGCCAGCAGTTTATCTCACAGGGGGACTGAAGCTTTCTTT.

The V and J genes are TRBV27 and TRBJ1-1; no clear D gene. Germline V gene sequence: CDR1 MNHEY, CDR2 SMNVEV (reference sequence). V gave up 0 bases and J gave up 5 bases, with 10 bases separating them. CDR3 size: 14 residues. The CDR3, as DNA: TGTGCCAGCAGTTTATCGTACAGATGGACTGAAGCTTTCTTT. As protein: CASSLSYRWTEAFF.

The chain links TRBV11-2 to TRBJ1-2; D remains ambiguous. Trimming stripped 9 bases from V and 5 bases from J, with 25 bases between. CDR1 and CDR2 from the germline V gene are SGHAT and FQNNGV. The CDR3 is 16 amino acids. In DNA form, the CDR3 reads TGTGCCAGTCTGGGGTCTCTGGAGGGCGGCCTTTATGGCTACACCTTC. It is translated as CASLGSLEGGLYGYTF.

This chain joins TRBV11-2 and TRBJ1-2, with D unresolved. Per the germline V gene, CDR1 is SGHAT and CDR2 is FQNNGV. Trimming took 4 bases from V and 8 from J, leaving 17 bases between them. The CDR3 is 14 residues long. This CDR3 reads CASSSVSLPRGYTF. CDR3 in DNA: TGTGCCAGCAGCTCCGTCTCTCTCCCCAGGGGCTACACCTTC.

The rearrangement uses TRBV30 and TRBJ1-4; TRBD1 matches 9 bases. The CDR3 consists of 13 residues. The germline gives CDR1 GTSNPN, CDR2 SVGIG (reference sequence). V shed 7 bases, J shed 5 bases, and the junction held 5 bases outside the gene matches. CDR3: CALGGTGNEKLFF. The CDR3 DNA is TGTGCCTTGGGAGGGACAGGGAATGAAAAACTGTTTTTT.

The chain has TRBV6-5 and TRBJ2-7; TRBD2 aligns across 13 bases. The V gene end was trimmed by 5 bases and the J gene end by 0 bases; junction bases not matched to a gene: 1. Germline loops: CDR1 MNHEY, CDR2 SVGAGI. CDR3 length equals 15 residues. In DNA, the CDR3 is TGTGCCAGCAGTGGACTAGCGGGGGCCTCCTACGAGCAGTACTTC. This encodes CASSGLAGASYEQYF.

V is TRBV7-9 and J is TRBJ1-6, with D possibly being TRBD1 (5 bases). Looked up from germline, CDR1 is SEHNR and CDR2 is FQNEAQ (reference sequence). V dropped 1 base and J dropped 8 bases, with 6 bases sitting between them. The CDR3 spans 13 residues. CDR3 protein: CASSLGQHSPLHF. The CDR3 region has the DNA TGTGCCAGCAGCTTAGGACAGCATTCACCCCTCCACTTT.

The chain joins TRBV13 to TRBJ2-1, with D possibly TRBD2 on 7 matching bases. V was pared by 0 bases and J by 2 bases, with 14 bases between. Germline-derived CDR1 and CDR2 are PRHDT and FYEKMQ (reference sequence). This CDR3 has 17 amino acids. The CDR3 bases are TGTGCCAGCAGCTTAGGCCGGGTCGGGGGGCCCTACAATGAGCAGTTCTTC. Its protein is CASSLGRVGGPYNEQFF.

The chain recombines TRBV5-1 with TRBJ2-3; tentatively, D is TRBD1 (6 bases). The CDR3 covers 15 residues. V lost 5 bases and J lost 0, with 13 bases in between. In germline, CDR1 is SGHRS, CDR2 YFSETQ. The CDR3 region is CASRDGTTSTDTQYF. The CDR3 DNA reads TGCGCCAGCAGGGACGGGACAACTAGCACAGATACGCAGTATTTT.

V gene TRBV28 combines with J gene TRBJ1-1; tentatively, D is TRBD1 (5 bases). The CDR3 is 13 residues long. CDR1 and CDR2 (germline): MDHEN, SYDVKM. V gave up 7 bases and J gave up 0 bases, with 9 bases separating them. The CDR3 protein is CASKGHLNTEAFF. CDR3 coding DNA: TGTGCCAGCAAAGGACATTTGAACACTGAAGCTTTCTTT.

V usage is TRBV7-9 and J usage is TRBJ2-7; D is perhaps TRBD2 (7 bases). CDR1 is SEHNR and CDR2 is FQNEAQ in the germline V gene (reference sequence). The V gene lost 6 bases and the J gene lost 1 base, with 25 bases spanning the gap. CDR3 length equals 18 residues. CDR3 bases: TGTGCCAGCAGGTTGAGAGGCGGGGGCGGGTGGGGATCCTACGAGCAGTACTTC. It is translated as CASRLRGGGGWGSYEQYF.

The rearrangement links TRBV11-2 to TRBJ1-4, with 10 bases that match TRBD1. Germline loops: CDR1 SGHAT, CDR2 FQNNGV. With V trimmed by 5 bases and J by 7 bases, 7 bases remained unmatched. CDR3 size: 15 residues. The CDR3 coding sequence is TGTGCCAGCAGCATCGACAGGGGGCGAGTTGAAAAACTGTTTTTT. Translation gives CASSIDRGRVEKLFF.

The chain uses TRBV9 and TRBJ2-3, with 7 bases aligning to TRBD2. Germline CDR1 is SGDLS and CDR2 is YYNGEE. Trimming removed 7 bases from V and 0 bases from J; junction bases left unmatched: 11. The CDR3 covers 16 residues. Here the CDR3 reads CASRSGISSSTDTQYF. CDR3 coding DNA: TGTGCCAGCCGAAGCGGGATTTCTTCTAGCACAGATACGCAGTATTTT.

This rearrangement joins TRBV12-1 to TRBJ2-1; the D call TRBD1 from the table was never checked on the DNA. TRBV12-1 is shown as a pseudogene. This CDR3 is built from 20 residues. CDR3: CASSPSRPALYGLLLNEQFF. DNA for the CDR3: TGTGCCAGCAGCCCGTCCAGGCCGGCGCTATACGGCCTCCTCCTCAATGAGCAGTTCTTC.

The DNA of the CDR3 is TGTGCCAGCAGTCCGGGGTGGGGTAACTATGGCTACACCTTC. Translation: CASSPGWGNYGYTF. The chain couples TRBV6-1 to TRBJ1-2; D is uncertain. The CDR3 has 14 amino acids. V lost 5 bases to trimming and J lost 1 base, with 11 bases between them. Per germline, CDR1 MNHNS and CDR2 SASEGT.

This sequence joins TRBV18 and TRBJ1-3; TRBD1 aligns across 8 bases. CDR3 length equals 17 residues. Germline CDR1 reads KGHSH; CDR2 reads LQKENI. J gave up 2 bases and V 4 bases, and 10 bases lay outside the gene matches. The CDR3 DNA follows: TGTGCCAGCTCACTAAAGACAGGGGCGCACACTGGAAACACCATATATTTT. Its protein product is CASSLKTGAHTGNTIYF.

The chain carries TRBV5-4 and TRBJ1-4; 8 bases align to TRBD1. This CDR3 region has 16 residues. Germline trimming cut 4 bases from V and 7 bases from J; bases unmatched to any gene: 12. Germline lookup yields CDR1 SGHNT and CDR2 YYREEE (reference sequence). The CDR3 region has the DNA TGTGCCAGCAGCCCGGGACAGGCGGGGGGGAGTGAAAAACTGTTTTTT. This encodes CASSPGQAGGSEKLFF.

This chain links TRBV7-8 with TRBJ2-1; 7 bases map to TRBD1. J lost 7 bases, V lost 7 bases, and 16 bases had no gene match. This CDR3 has 16 amino acids. CDR1 and CDR2 from the germline V gene are SGHVS and FQNEAQ. In nucleotides, the CDR3 is TGTGCCAGCACAAGACCCGACAGGGAAAGGGGGAATGAGCAGTTCTTC. Its translation is CASTRPDRERGNEQFF.

This chain uses TRBV6-5 with TRBJ1-4, with 7 nucleotides matching TRBD1. Losses at the gene ends were 6 bases for V and 0 bases for J; bases not matched to a gene: 4. Germline V lookup: CDR1 MNHEY, CDR2 SVGAGI. The CDR3 sequence is 15 residues long. The CDR3 DNA reads as TGTGCCAGCAGACTGCAGGGGGCAACTAATGAAAAACTGTTTTTT. This translates into CASRLQGATNEKLFF.

This clone is a singleton in its sample. The rearrangement uses TRBV5-1 and TRBJ1-1; TRBD1 is a possible D gene (5 bases). The germline V gene encodes CDR1 SGHRS and CDR2 YFSETQ. The CDR3 has 16 amino acids. V was pared by 0 bases and J by 0 bases, with 12 bases between. CDR3 coding DNA: TGCGCCAGCAGCTTGGACCAGGGCCTCATGAACACTGAAGCTTTCTTT. Protein sequence: CASSLDQGLMNTEAFF.

This sequence joins TRBV30 and TRBJ1-1, with D possibly being TRBD1 (6 bases). The CDR3 runs 14 residues. Germline-derived CDR1 and CDR2 are GTSNPN and SVGIG (reference sequence). V dropped 5 bases and J dropped 5 bases, with 18 bases sitting between them. Here the CDR3 reads CAWSGGRGRTEAFF. The CDR3 coding sequence is TGTGCCTGGTCAGGCGGGAGGGGGAGGACTGAAGCTTTCTTT.

The rearrangement joins TRBV19 to TRBJ1-1; possible D gene TRBD1, 6 bases. The V gene lost 4 bases and the J gene lost 9 bases, with 9 bases spanning the gap. Germline loops: CDR1 LNHDA, CDR2 SQIVND (reference sequence). The CDR3 contains 11 residues. The CDR3 reads CASSTGVKAFF. The CDR3 nucleotides read TGTGCCAGTAGTACAGGGGTAAAAGCTTTCTTT.

This chain joins TRBV18 and TRBJ1-6, with D tentatively TRBD1 (6 bases). With 1 base removed from V and 7 bases from J, the gap between germline ends came to 11 bases. The CDR3 loop spans 15 amino acids. Germline CDR1 reads KGHSH; CDR2 reads LQKENI. This chain's CDR3 is CASSPQQGTNSPLHF. The DNA of the CDR3 is TGTGCCAGCTCACCACAACAGGGCACCAATTCACCCCTCCACTTT.

V usage is TRBV7-9 and J usage is TRBJ2-1, with D maybe TRBD2 (6 bases). The germline gives CDR1 SEHNR, CDR2 FQNEAQ (reference sequence). Trimming left V 2 bases short and J 10 bases short, with 12 bases between. The CDR3 consists of 13 residues. The CDR3 loop reads CASSLWELAEQFF. CDR3 nucleotide sequence: TGTGCCAGCAGCTTATGGGAGCTAGCGGAGCAGTTCTTC.

The rearrangement links TRBV29-1 to TRBJ2-7, with TRBD2 matching over 8 bases. V lost 4 bases and J lost 2; bases outside the gene matches: 7. Germline V gene data show CDR1 as SQVTM and CDR2 as ANQGSEA. The CDR3 runs to 14 residues. The CDR3: CSVASLAVPYEQYF. CDR3 in DNA: TGCAGCGTTGCATCACTAGCGGTGCCCTACGAGCAGTACTTC.

V gene TRBV5-6 combines with J gene TRBJ1-2; D is unresolved. The germline gives CDR1 SGHDT, CDR2 YYEEEE. Trimming removed 0 bases from V and 8 bases from J, with 17 bases in between. The CDR3 spans 15 residues. Here the CDR3 reads CASSLGQSFYIGYTF. The CDR3 DNA follows: TGTGCCAGCAGCTTGGGGCAGTCGTTTTATATAGGCTACACCTTC.

The chain is built from TRBV9 and TRBJ2-7; weak D call: TRBD1 (6 bases). Germline V gives CDR1 SGDLS, CDR2 YYNGEE. The CDR3 loop spans 14 amino acids. Between the trimmed V and J ends, which lost 0 bases and 6 bases, there was a span of 13 bases. In DNA, the CDR3 is TGTGCCAGCAGCGTAGAGGGACACCCGCGCGAGCAGTACTTC. As protein: CASSVEGHPREQYF.

DNA of the CDR3: TGTGCCAGTAGTATAGTTAGACAGGCAACTAATGAAAAACTGTTTTTT. This sequence encodes CASSIVRQATNEKLFF. The chain uses TRBV19 and TRBJ1-4; possibly TRBD1 for D (6 bases). Germline loops: CDR1 LNHDA, CDR2 SQIVND (reference sequence). The length of the CDR3 is 16 residues. Between the trimmed V and J ends, which lost 1 base and 0 bases, there was a span of 9 bases.